This T cell receptor beta chain was documented in a study of blood T cell repertoires in COVID-19. Study-wide background: Samples of COVID-19 (acute and convalescent) were obtained from the United States, Italy and Spain. PBMCs, B-cell-depleted T cells, or T cells provided the cDNA or gDNA that made up the material.

The V gene's germline CDR1 is PRHDT and CDR2 FYEKMQ (reference sequence). V shed 2 bases and J shed 2 bases, with 13 bases lying between them. This CDR3 has 16 amino acids. Libraries were prepared by immunoSEQ multiplex PCR; TCRdb keeps only in-frame clonotypes and omits some of them. Here the sample spans approximately 260,000 clones, approximately 92% being singletons. The source is a middle-aged woman who had recovered from COVID-19. The specimen sequenced was peripheral blood. The rearrangement uses TRBV13 and TRBJ1-3; D ambiguous. CDR3 residues: CASSLSFGRAGNTIYF. The CDR3, as DNA: TGTGCCAGCAGCTTATCCTTCGGGAGAGCTGGAAACACCATATATTTT.